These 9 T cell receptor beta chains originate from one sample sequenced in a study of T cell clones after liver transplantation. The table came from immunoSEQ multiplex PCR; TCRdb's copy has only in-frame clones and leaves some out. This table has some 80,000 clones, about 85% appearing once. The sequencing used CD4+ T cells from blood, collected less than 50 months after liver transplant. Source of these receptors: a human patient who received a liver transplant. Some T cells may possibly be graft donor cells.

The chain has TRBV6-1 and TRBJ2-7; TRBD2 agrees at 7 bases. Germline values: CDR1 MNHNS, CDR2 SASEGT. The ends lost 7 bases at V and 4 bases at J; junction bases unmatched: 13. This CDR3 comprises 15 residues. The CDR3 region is CASNLQREGRYEQYF. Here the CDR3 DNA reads TGTGCCAGCAATCTACAGAGGGAGGGCCGGTACGAGCAGTACTTC.

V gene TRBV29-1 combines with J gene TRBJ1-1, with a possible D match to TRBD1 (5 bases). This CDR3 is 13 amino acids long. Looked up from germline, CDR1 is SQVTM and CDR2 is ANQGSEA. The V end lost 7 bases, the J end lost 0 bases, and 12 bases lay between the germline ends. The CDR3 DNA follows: TGCAGCGGGGGCGGGGTTTTGAACACTGAAGCTTTCTTT. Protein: CSGGGVLNTEAFF.

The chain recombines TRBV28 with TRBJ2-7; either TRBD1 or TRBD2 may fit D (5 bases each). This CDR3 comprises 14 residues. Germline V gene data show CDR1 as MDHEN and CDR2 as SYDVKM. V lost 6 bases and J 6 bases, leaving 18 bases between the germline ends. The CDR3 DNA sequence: TGTGCCAGCAGCCCCGGGACCCGGAAGGGCGAGCAGTACTTC. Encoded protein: CASSPGTRKGEQYF. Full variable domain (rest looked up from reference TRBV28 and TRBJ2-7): DVKVTQSSRYLVKRTGEKVFLECVQDMDHENMFWYRQDPGLGLRLIYFSYDVKMKEKGDIPEGYSVSREKKERFSLILESASTNQTSMYLCASSPGTRKGEQYFGPGTRLTVT.

CDR3 nucleotide sequence: TGCGCCAGCAGCGCGTCCATCGTACACACTGAAGCTTTCTTT. It codes for CASSASIVHTEAFF. The chain has TRBV5-1 and TRBJ1-1; D gene ambiguous. This CDR3 is built from 14 residues. CDR1 and CDR2 (germline): SGHRS, YFSETQ. The V gene lost 4 bases and the J gene lost 3 bases, with 13 bases spanning the gap.

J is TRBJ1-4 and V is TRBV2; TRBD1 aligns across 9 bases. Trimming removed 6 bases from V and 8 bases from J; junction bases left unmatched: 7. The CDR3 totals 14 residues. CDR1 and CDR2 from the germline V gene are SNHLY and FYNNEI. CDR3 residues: CASSRDRGEEKLFF. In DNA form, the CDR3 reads TGTGCCAGCAGCCGAGACAGGGGGGAAGAAAAACTGTTTTTT.

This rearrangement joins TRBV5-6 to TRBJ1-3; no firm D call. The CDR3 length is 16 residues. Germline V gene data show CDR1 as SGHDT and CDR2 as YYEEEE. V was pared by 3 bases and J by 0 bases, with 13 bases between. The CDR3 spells CASSWDGPHSGNTIYF. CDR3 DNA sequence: TGTGCCAGCAGCTGGGATGGCCCGCACTCTGGAAACACCATATATTTT.

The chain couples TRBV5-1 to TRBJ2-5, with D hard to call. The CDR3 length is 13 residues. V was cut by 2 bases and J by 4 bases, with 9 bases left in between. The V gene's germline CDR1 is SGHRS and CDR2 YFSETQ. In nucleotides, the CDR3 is TGCGCCAGCAGCTTTTCGGGCCCAGAGACCCAGTACTTC. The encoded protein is CASSFSGPETQYF.

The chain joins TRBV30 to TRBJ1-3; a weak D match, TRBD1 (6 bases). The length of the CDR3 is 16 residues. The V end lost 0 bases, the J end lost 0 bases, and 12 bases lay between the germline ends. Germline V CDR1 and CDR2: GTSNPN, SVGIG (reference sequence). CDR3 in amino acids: CAWSVPGGLSGNTIYF. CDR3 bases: TGTGCCTGGAGTGTTCCGGGGGGCCTCTCTGGAAACACCATATATTTT.

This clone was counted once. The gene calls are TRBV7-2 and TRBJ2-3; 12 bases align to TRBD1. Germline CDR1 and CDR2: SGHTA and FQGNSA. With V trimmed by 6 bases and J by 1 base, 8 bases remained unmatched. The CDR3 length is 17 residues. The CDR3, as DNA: TGTGCCAGCAGTGGCCGGGACAGGGGGCTTGGCACAGATACGCAGTATTTT. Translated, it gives CASSGRDRGLGTDTQYF.